The 9 T cell receptor beta chains below come from one sample, sequenced in a study of T cells in Graves' hyperthyroidism and ophthalmopathy. TCR beta CDR3 regions were amplified from RNA transcripts. When the TCR CDR3 underwent first-round RT-PCR, the HTBI primer set was used. TCRdb re-derived calls from the multiplex PCR reads in MiXCR, one entry per CDR3 protein. The table includes 400,000 or so distinct CDR3 sequences, 15% detected once. Material: blood. Receptor source: a woman aged 55 to 70 with Graves' ophthalmopathy.

This clonotype is a singleton in its sample. Possible read error: a much larger clone is one base away. The chain recombines TRBV7-9 with TRBJ2-6; D not resolved. Per the germline V gene, CDR1 is SEHNR and CDR2 is FQNEAQ (reference sequence). Trimming took off 1 base at V and 2 bases at J, with 12 bases between the two ends. This CDR3 is built from 17 residues. The CDR3 here is CASSLGVEVAGANVLTF. The CDR3, as DNA: TGTGCCAGCAGCTTAGGGGTTGAGGTCGCTGGGGCCAACGTCCTGACTTTC.

This clonotype was picked up many times. The chain joins TRBV3-1 to TRBJ2-7, with D tentatively TRBD2 (6 bases). This CDR3 is built from 13 residues. Trimming cost V 2 bases and J 4 bases, with 9 bases left between them. From germline, CDR1 is LGHDT and CDR2 YNNKEL (reference sequence). The CDR3 protein is CASSQISGYEQYF. Here the CDR3 DNA reads TGTGCCAGCAGCCAAATTAGCGGATACGAGCAGTACTTC.

This clonotype was counted ten times or more. The chain links TRBV28 to TRBJ2-1, with D possibly being TRBD2 (7 bases). Germline-derived CDR1 and CDR2 are MDHEN and SYDVKM. V was shortened by 5 bases and J by 7 bases, with 18 bases between the two germline ends. The CDR3 is 15 residues long. Here the CDR3 reads CASSQRGGVKNEQFF. CDR3 DNA: TGTGCCAGCAGTCAGCGAGGGGGGGTAAAGAATGAGCAGTTCTTC.

Worth noting for this clonotype: A clone one base away is much larger, so this may be a read error. This rearrangement joins TRBV7-9 to TRBJ2-1, with D possibly TRBD1 on 6 matching bases. The V and J ends lost 4 bases and 5 bases respectively, with 12 bases between them. The CDR3 has 14 amino acids. Germline V gene sequence: CDR1 SEHNR, CDR2 FQNEAQ (reference sequence). CDR3: CASSWGLSHNEQFF. The CDR3 region has the DNA TGTGCCAGCAGCTGGGGGCTATCCCACAATGAGCAGTTCTTC.

The table lists this clonotype with many counts. V gene TRBV28 combines with J gene TRBJ2-7, with 7 bases fitting TRBD1. With 5 bases clipped from V and 5 bases from J, the junction kept 9 bases outside the gene matches. The CDR3 length is 14 residues. CDR1 and CDR2 (germline): MDHEN, SYDVKM. This chain's CDR3 is CASSPRTGANEQYF. The DNA for the CDR3 is TGTGCCAGCAGTCCCCGGACAGGAGCGAACGAGCAGTACTTC.

The CDR3 protein is CASSLDRGPGEQFF. The CDR3 coding sequence is TGCGCCAGCAGCTTGGACAGGGGGCCGGGTGAGCAGTTCTTC. The rearrangement uses TRBV5-1 and TRBJ2-1, with 9 bases lining up with TRBD1. J gave up 9 bases and V 0 bases, and 4 bases lay outside the gene matches. This CDR3 contains 14 residues. Looked up from germline, CDR1 is SGHRS and CDR2 is YFSETQ.

The chain couples TRBV5-1 to TRBJ2-5; D not certain. The germline V and J ends were trimmed by 4 bases and 4 bases, with 20 bases remaining between them. There are 16 residues in the CDR3. Germline-derived CDR1 and CDR2 are SGHRS and YFSETQ. In DNA form, the CDR3 reads TGCGCCAGCAGCCACCTAGACAAACCTTCGGGAGAGACCCAGTACTTC. Translated, it gives CASSHLDKPSGETQYF.

This clonotype showed up just a few times. The chain couples TRBV7-8 to TRBJ1-3, with TRBD1 as a possible D gene (5 bases). V lost 5 bases to trimming and J lost 0 bases, with 11 bases between them. CDR3 length: 15 residues. The germline V gene has CDR1 SGHVS and CDR2 FQNEAQ. In DNA form, the CDR3 reads TGTGCCAGCAGCGCCGACGACAGCTCTGGAAACACCATATATTTT. It specifies CASSADDSSGNTIYF.

This clonotype was seen a handful of times. The chain employs TRBV7-9 and TRBJ2-6, with 14 bases fitting TRBD2. CDR1 is SEHNR and CDR2 is FQNEAQ in the germline V gene (reference sequence). The trim removed 5 bases at V and 2 bases at J, leaving 14 bases unmatched. The CDR3 is made up of 21 amino acids. The CDR3 DNA reads TGTGCCAGCAGCCCCGCCCCGGGACTAGCGGGAGAAGGTCCTGGGGCCAACGTCCTGACTTTC. This translates into CASSPAPGLAGEGPGANVLTF.